Each of the 32 T cell receptor beta chains below was sequenced from the same sample in a study of blood T cell repertoires in COVID-19. Produced via immunoSEQ multiplex PCR; TCRdb's table is partial and in-frame only. Here the sample spans 250,000 or so clones, about 85% being singletons. Sequenced sample: peripheral blood. These receptors were obtained from a young man with active or convalescent COVID-19.

This chain joins TRBV5-1 and TRBJ2-7, with 9 bases identical to TRBD2. Germline V gene lookup returns CDR1 SGHRS and CDR2 YFSETQ. The CDR3 runs to 15 residues. The V segment lost 4 bases and the J segment 0 bases; nucleotides outside the gene matches: 5. In DNA form, the CDR3 reads TGCGCCAGCAGCCTACCTAGCGGGGCCTCCTACGAGCAGTACTTC. Residues: CASSLPSGASYEQYF. The entire variable domain, with the rest obtained from reference TRBV5-1 and TRBJ2-7, is as follows: KAGVTQTPRYLIKTRGQQVTLSCSPISGHRSVSWYQQTPGQGLQFLFEYFSETQRNKGNFPGRFSGRQFSNSRSEMNVSTLELGDSALYLCASSLPSGASYEQYFGPGTRLTVT.

This rearrangement joins TRBV2 to TRBJ1-1; 7 bases map to TRBD1. The length of the CDR3 is 12 residues. Germline V gene sequence: CDR1 SNHLY, CDR2 FYNNEI. The junction had 6 bases not matched to a gene; V was cut back by 2 bases and J by 12 bases. CDR3 coding DNA: TGTGCCAGCAGTGAAAGGGACAGAAAAACTTTCTTT. Translating it yields CASSERDRKTFF.

The rearrangement uses TRBV27 and TRBJ1-1; TRBD1 is a possible D gene (5 bases). Germline values: CDR1 MNHEY, CDR2 SMNVEV (reference sequence). CDR3 length: 15 residues. V lost 8 bases and J lost 2, with 18 bases in between. This chain's CDR3 is CASAQAGDLNTEAFF. DNA for the CDR3: TGTGCCAGCGCCCAAGCGGGGGATTTAAACACTGAAGCTTTCTTT.

The chain uses TRBV11-2 and TRBJ2-3; 7 nucleotides match TRBD2. The CDR3 is 15 residues long. V gave up 4 bases and J gave up 0 bases; unmatched junction bases: 4. In germline, CDR1 is SGHAT, CDR2 FQNNGV. CDR3 protein: CASSYALASTDTQYF. Written as DNA, the CDR3 is TGTGCCAGCAGCTACGCACTAGCGAGCACAGATACGCAGTATTTT.

The rearrangement joins TRBV9 to TRBJ2-3; weak D call: TRBD2 (6 bases). CDR1 and CDR2 (germline): SGDLS, YYNGEE. The CDR3 has 15 amino acids. V was cut by 1 base and J by 2 bases, with 11 bases left in between. DNA of the CDR3: TGTGCCAGCAGCGTAAACGGGAGAGACACAGATACGCAGTATTTT. Amino acid sequence: CASSVNGRDTDTQYF. Full variable domain (missing parts from reference TRBV9 and TRBJ2-3): DSGVTQTPKHLITATGQRVTLRCSPRSGDLSVYWYQQSLDQGLQFLIQYYNGEERAKGNILERFSAQQFPDLHSELNLSSLELGDSALYFCASSVNGRDTDTQYFGPGTRLTVL.

The chain carries TRBV5-5 and TRBJ2-7; no firm D call. The germline CDR1 and CDR2 sequences are SGHKS and YYEKEE (reference sequence). There are 12 residues in the CDR3. V lost 4 bases, J lost 2 bases, and 7 bases lay in between. CDR3 DNA: TGTGCCAGCAGCGACTCCCCCTACGAGCAGTACTTC. Its protein is CASSDSPYEQYF.

This rearrangement joins TRBV7-3 to TRBJ1-1; D call uncertain. The V and J ends lost 5 bases and 5 bases respectively, with 12 bases between them. CDR3 size: 13 residues. Germline values: CDR1 SGHTA, CDR2 FQGTGA. The CDR3 sequence is CASSTLASTEAFF. CDR3 bases: TGTGCCAGCAGCACCCTGGCCTCTACTGAAGCTTTCTTT.

The J gene is TRBJ1-3, the V gene TRBV13; TRBD1 is a possible D gene (6 bases). The CDR3 is made up of 13 amino acids. CDR1 and CDR2 from the germline V gene are PRHDT and FYEKMQ (reference sequence). The V end was cut by 10 bases, the J end by 3 bases, with 13 bases between. CDR3 region: CATITGYGNTIYF. The CDR3 DNA follows: TGTGCCACGATAACAGGGTATGGAAACACCATATATTTT. Variable domain in full (rest from reference TRBV13 and TRBJ1-3): AAGVIQSPRHLIKEKRETATLKCYPIPRHDTVYWYQQGPGQDPQFLISFYEKMQSDKGSIPDRFSAQQFSDYHSELNMSSLELGDSALYFCATITGYGNTIYFGEGSWLTVV.

This chain uses TRBV7-9 with TRBJ2-7; TRBD1 might be the D (6 bases). The V gene's germline CDR1 is SEHNR and CDR2 FQNEAQ (reference sequence). V gave up 4 bases and J gave up 2 bases, with 12 bases separating them. This CDR3 has 14 amino acids. The CDR3 DNA reads TGTGCCAGCAGCTCCGGGACACCTCCCTACGAGCAGTACTTC. This gives the protein CASSSGTPPYEQYF.

This chain connects TRBV28 to TRBJ1-4; no firm D call. The germline CDR1 and CDR2 sequences are MDHEN and SYDVKM. V was shortened by 7 bases and J by 4 bases, with 16 bases between the two germline ends. This CDR3 has 15 amino acids. The CDR3 nucleotides read TGTGCCAGCACCCCGGCGGGCAGAGGTAATGAAAAACTGTTTTTT. Translation gives CASTPAGRGNEKLFF.

The CDR3 DNA reads TGTGCCTGGAGCCCTCTTTCTAGCGCCAGCTCCTACGAGCAGTACTTC. Translating it yields CAWSPLSSASSYEQYF. This sequence joins TRBV30 and TRBJ2-7; a possible D gene is TRBD2 (6 bases). Germline values: CDR1 GTSNPN, CDR2 SVGIG (reference sequence). The CDR3 covers 16 residues. V dropped 3 bases and J dropped 0 bases, with 18 bases sitting between them. The whole variable domain, filled in from reference TRBV30 and TRBJ2-7, reads SQTIHQWPATLVQPVGSPLSLECTVEGTSNPNLYWYRQAAGRGLQLLFYSVGIGQISSEVPQNLSASRPQDRQFILSSKKLLLSDSGFYLCAWSPLSSASSYEQYFGPGTRLTVT.

CDR3 bases: TGTGCCAGCAGTGACTCGATGTCAGGGGGCGATGAGCAGTTCTTC. Protein product: CASSDSMSGGDEQFF. The gene calls are TRBV6-4 and TRBJ2-1; 8 bases map to TRBD1. CDR1 and CDR2 (germline): MRHNA, SNTAGT. Losses at the gene ends were 0 bases for V and 8 bases for J; bases not matched to a gene: 6. The CDR3 covers 15 residues.

The V gene is TRBV4-3, the J gene TRBJ2-1, with D perhaps TRBD2 (6 bases). The CDR3 is 17 amino acids. The V end lost 2 bases, the J end lost 7 bases, and 21 bases lay between the germline ends. Germline CDR1 reads LGHNA; CDR2 reads YSLEER. The DNA of the CDR3 is TGCGCCAGCAGCCAATTAGTGGCGGGACCCGCCAGAAATGAGCAGTTCTTC. It yields the protein CASSQLVAGPARNEQFF.

The gene calls are TRBV3-1 (or the pseudogene TRBV3-2) and TRBJ1-2; tentatively, D is TRBD1 (5 bases). Germline lookup yields CDR1 LGHDT and CDR2 YNNKEL (reference sequence). The CDR3 is 12 residues long. V lost 5 bases and J 7 bases, leaving 11 bases between the germline ends. CDR3 sequence: CASSYGGGGYTF. The CDR3 nucleotides are TGTGCCAGCAGCTACGGGGGTGGTGGCTACACCTTC.

The CDR3 loop is CASSIDLQGAYGYTF. As DNA, the CDR3 is TGTGCCAGTAGTATAGATCTTCAGGGTGCCTATGGCTACACCTTC. The chain links TRBV19 to TRBJ1-2, with D maybe TRBD1 (5 bases). CDR3 size: 15 residues. Trimming shortened V by 0 bases and J by 4 bases, and 12 bases separated the two germline ends. Germline V gene lookup returns CDR1 LNHDA and CDR2 SQIVND (reference sequence).

The rearrangement uses TRBV25-1 and TRBJ1-2; 9 bases are a match to TRBD1. Trimming removed 6 bases from V and 0 bases from J; junction bases left unmatched: 14. Germline V gives CDR1 MGHDK, CDR2 SYGVNS. This CDR3 region has 18 residues. The CDR3 sequence is CASRADRGRQPPNYGYTF. The CDR3 DNA reads as TGTGCCAGCAGGGCCGACAGGGGGAGACAACCTCCTAACTATGGCTACACCTTC.

CDR3 coding DNA: TGTGCCAGCAGTTTCGCCTACGAGCAGTACTTC. Amino acids: CASSFAYEQYF. V and J are TRBV12-3 or TRBV12-4 and TRBJ2-7; D uncertain. Trimming removed 3 bases from V and 2 bases from J, with 2 bases in between. The CDR3 spans 11 residues.

The CDR3 sequence is CASRTHINTEAFF. The CDR3 DNA reads TGTGCCAGCAGGACACACATTAACACTGAAGCTTTCTTT. The chain couples TRBV2 to TRBJ1-1; D unresolved. CDR1 SNHLY and CDR2 FYNNEI come from the germline V gene. The CDR3 has 13 amino acids. Deletions cut 6 bases from V and 2 bases from J, with 10 bases between.

The rearrangement uses TRBV19 and TRBJ2-7; no clear D gene. V was shortened by 3 bases and J by 7 bases, with 19 bases between the two germline ends. From germline, CDR1 is LNHDA and CDR2 SQIVND (reference sequence). This CDR3 is built from 15 residues. This chain's CDR3 is CASSISLATLTEQYF. In nucleotides, the CDR3 is TGTGCCAGTAGTATCTCCCTCGCTACTTTAACGGAGCAGTACTTC.

The rearrangement uses TRBV6-5 and TRBJ1-1; D may be TRBD1 (6 bases). This CDR3 comprises 15 residues. Trimming pared 4 bases from V and 10 bases from J, leaving 22 bases between. The germline CDR1 and CDR2 sequences are MNHEY and SVGAGI. The CDR3 here is CASSSTGSRTGGAFF. The CDR3 region has the DNA TGTGCCAGCAGTTCGACAGGCTCCCGTACGGGCGGAGCTTTCTTT.

This clone has just one count. The chain combines TRBV18 with TRBJ2-1, with 11 nucleotides matching TRBD1. CDR3 size: 14 residues. From germline, CDR1 is KGHSH and CDR2 LQKENI. Trimming at V came to 8 bases and at J to 7 bases, leaving 7 bases not matched to a gene. The CDR3 region has the DNA TGTGCCAGCGCGAAGGGACAGGGGGGGAATGAGCAGTTCTTC. Translated, it gives CASAKGQGGNEQFF.

This chain links TRBV27 with TRBJ1-3; D uncertain. CDR3 size: 14 residues. The V gene lost 8 bases and the J gene lost 0 bases, with 11 bases spanning the gap. Germline CDR1 is MNHEY and CDR2 is SMNVEV (reference sequence). CDR3 nucleotide sequence: TGTGCCAGCGGGCTTTCTGGCTCTGGAAACACCATATATTTT. This codes for CASGLSGSGNTIYF.

The chain joins TRBV25-1 to TRBJ1-2; 9 nucleotides line up with TRBD1. This CDR3 has 12 amino acids. V lost 0 bases, J lost 14 bases, and 4 bases stayed unmatched. From germline, CDR1 is MGHDK and CDR2 SYGVNS. CDR3 region: CASSEYGTGKTF. CDR3 nucleotide sequence: TGTGCCAGCAGTGAATATGGGACAGGGAAGACCTTC.

This clone was counted a few times. The J gene is TRBJ2-2, the V gene TRBV6-5; tentative D call: TRBD2 (5 bases). CDR3 length: 13 amino acids. CDR1 and CDR2 from the germline V gene are MNHEY and SVGAGI. V was pared by 7 bases and J by 4 bases, with 10 bases between. CDR3 protein: CASTLAFTGELFF. CDR3 sequence (DNA): TGTGCCAGCACCCTAGCATTCACCGGGGAGCTGTTTTTT.

The chain joins TRBV12-3 or TRBV12-4 to TRBJ1-4; 7 bases match TRBD1. This CDR3 has 12 amino acids. The V segment lost 5 bases and the J segment 8 bases; nucleotides outside the gene matches: 2. The CDR3, as DNA: TGTGCCAGCAGTGTGGGACAGGAAAAACTGTTTTTT. Amino acid sequence: CASSVGQEKLFF.

CDR3 DNA sequence: TGTGCCAGCAGCCTGGGGGAGTGGGCAGTCAACACTGAAGCTTTCTTT. Protein product: CASSLGEWAVNTEAFF. The chain combines TRBV5-8 with TRBJ1-1, with D perhaps matching TRBD1 (5 bases). Germline loops: CDR1 SGHTS, CDR2 YDEGEE. The V and J ends lost 4 bases and 2 bases respectively, with 18 bases between them. This CDR3 is 16 amino acids long.

J is TRBJ1-3 and V is TRBV2; 9 nucleotides match TRBD1. Trimming at V came to 10 bases and at J to 4 bases, leaving 8 bases not matched to a gene. The CDR3 has 14 amino acids. Germline loops: CDR1 SNHLY, CDR2 FYNNEI. CDR3 region: CATSGQGRGNTIYF. The CDR3 nucleotides read TGTGCCACTTCGGGACAGGGAAGAGGAAACACCATATATTTT. The complete variable domain, with remaining parts taken from reference TRBV2 and TRBJ1-3, reads EPEVTQTPSHQVTQMGQEVILRCVPISNHLYFYWYRQILGQKVEFLVSFYNNEISEKSEIFDDQFSVERPDGSNFTLKIRSTKLEDSAMYFCATSGQGRGNTIYFGEGSWLTVV.

The chain combines TRBV11-1 with TRBJ1-2; no clear D. V was clipped by 5 bases and J by 4 bases, with 20 bases between them. Germline CDR1 and CDR2: SGHAT and FQDESV (reference sequence). This CDR3 spans 16 amino acids. CDR3 in amino acids: CASSQDGVTLSYGYTF. In DNA, the CDR3 is TGTGCCAGCAGCCAAGACGGAGTAACTCTTAGCTATGGCTACACCTTC.

The J gene is TRBJ2-1, the V gene TRBV7-8; 11 bases match TRBD2. CDR1 SGHVS and CDR2 FQNEAQ come from the germline V gene. The CDR3 is made up of 16 amino acids. V was clipped by 5 bases and J by 10 bases; unmatched bases: 13. Here the CDR3 reads CASSPGLAERGREQFF. The CDR3 DNA is TGTGCCAGCAGCCCGGGACTAGCGGAGAGAGGGCGAGAGCAGTTCTTC.

The J gene is TRBJ2-2, the V gene TRBV6-1; weak D call: TRBD2 (6 bases). Looked up from germline, CDR1 is MNHNS and CDR2 is SASEGT. There are 16 residues in the CDR3. The V end lost 1 base, the J end lost 5 bases, and 14 bases lay between the germline ends. CDR3 in amino acids: CASSEGGLAWTGELFF. The CDR3 nucleotides read TGTGCCAGCAGTGAAGGAGGGCTAGCGTGGACCGGGGAGCTGTTTTTT.

The chain recombines TRBV28 with TRBJ2-2; 8 bases agree with TRBD1. The length of the CDR3 is 15 residues. Trimming took 5 bases from V and 2 from J; bases not matched to a gene: 4. Germline CDR1 is MDHEN and CDR2 is SYDVKM. CDR3 nucleotides: TGTGCCAGCAGTGGGGGACAGGTTAACACCGGGGAGCTGTTTTTT. It codes for CASSGGQVNTGELFF.

V gene TRBV5-1 combines with J gene TRBJ1-2; 8 nucleotides line up with TRBD1. The V and J ends lost 4 bases and 3 bases, in that order; junction bases with no gene match: 2. The CDR3 has 13 amino acids. Germline V gene data show CDR1 as SGHRS and CDR2 as YFSETQ. CDR3 coding DNA: TGCGCCAGCAGCGCGACAGGGGACTATGGCTACACCTTC. It is translated as CASSATGDYGYTF.